This T cell receptor (beta chain) is drawn from a study of T cell responses to AZD1222 COVID-19 vaccine listed by TCRdb under 2021. For the study in its entirety: A total of about 250 trial participants underwent TCR sequencing, of whom around 210 had received two doses of AZD1222 and approximately 25 had received two doses of the MenACWY control vaccine. Trial participants were enrolled by age into subgroups of 18-55, 56-69 and 70-plus years, and about 150, 27 and 61 TCR-sequenced participants, respectively, were included in these subgroups.

The CDR3 regions of human TCRbeta chains were analyzed by immunosequencing. Concerning the study's data processing: Repertoire TCRs were matched against a reference library of SARS-CoV-2-specific TCRs generated with the MIRA antigen-specificity platform. Breadth meant the fraction of unique TCRs that were SARS-CoV-2-associated, whereas depth meant the fraction of total T cells that were SARS-CoV-2-associated. Using the MIRA data, each spike-specific TCR was mapped to the spike region that the TCR reacts to and placed in a CD4 or CD8 class. Log10-transformed breadth and depth values were compared by one-way ANOVA with Sidak's multiple comparisons tests. TCRdb obtained this table from immuneACCESS and retained in-frame rearrangements with V and J assigned. These tables miss some clones; where compared with another copy, unresolved V genes account for less than half of the shortfall, and the remainder is unexplained. V and J calls plus clone size are reproduced from that table; the DNA served to infer D and trimming. The table for this sample lists 80,000 or so clones; roughly 88% of them were counted only once. The ten largest account for about 5% of the sample.

This specimen's time point label, interpreted: baseline before first vaccination. Read against the paper, the sample's treatment or condition label means: meningococcal conjugate vaccine given as trial control. The vaccinee samples were drawn from two UK trials, COV001 and COV002, one of which was a single-blind randomized controlled phase 2/3 trial testing AZD1222 (ChAdOx1 nCoV-19) in healthy adults. For TCRbeta chain sequencing, PBMC samples from trial participants were taken at day 0 and at day 28 after the second dose. Note on this clone: The antigen this receptor binds is unknown. Per-nucleotide qualities are absent, and no much larger clonotype sits a single base away.

Overall results and qualifications from the work: No day 14 peak-response samples were available, so repertoires were characterized only after the peak T cell response. Conclusions about previously exposed vaccinees were limited because only a handful of AZD1222 recipients were SARS-CoV-2 seropositive at baseline. Most participants were white British and females outnumbered males, and the authors suggested that clonal diversity may have been underestimated. Vaccine-associated CD4 TCRs spanned the whole spike protein, with dominant responses in regions 160-218 and 743-854. After two AZD1222 doses, both the breadth and the depth of spike-specific TCRs were significantly higher than at day 0 and than in MenACWY recipients. Reportedly, almost half of the unique spike-specific TCRs recognized epitopes lying outside the regions that are mutated in the B.1.351 and B.1.1.7 variants. The 56-69-year group was small, and its depth increase did not reach significance, likely because of low power.

From its cysteine to its phenylalanine, the CDR3 spans 16 amino acids. Here the CDR3 DNA is all that survives: 48 bases in frame from base 1. Germline trimming: 4 bases from V, 5 bases from J; junction bases outside gene matches: 12. CDR1 is given as MGHRA and CDR2 as YSYEKL, both from the germline V gene. Here the chain combines TRBV4-1 and TRBJ2-5, and 8 junction bases match TRBD2. The TCR was taken from an adult in good health. This sample comprised peripheral blood, obtained on day 0 of MenACWY control vaccination. CDR3 protein: CASSPREGRAAETQYF. In nucleotides, the sequence is TGCGCCAGCAGCCCCCGGGAGGGACGGGCGGCGGAGACCCAGTACTTC.